This T cell receptor beta chain was profiled in a study of cytomegalovirus exposure and HLA in healthy donors (TCRdb year 2017). Looking at the study overall: According to a later analysis, the approximately 130 validation repertoires were produced on the same platform as the 666 repertoires of the first cohort. The study was designed to test whether signatures of past pathogen exposure could be identified by cataloging public T cell receptors. In addition to the first cohort of roughly 670 subjects, a separate validation cohort of approximately 120 different subjects was used. High-throughput TCR immunosequencing, statistical association of individual TCRs with disease status, and machine learning were combined to predict cytomegalovirus infection status. Results the study describes overall, beyond this receptor: A later analysis found that TCRs clustered in the first cohort also tended to co-occur in the roughly 120 validation repertoires, with approximately 94% of cluster scores above 0. The classifier was reported to diagnose cytomegalovirus status with high specificity and sensitivity in both the original cohort and the validation cohort. All 130 or so repertoires were used to score co-occurrence in the validation cohort in a later analysis, because that analysis had no HLA typing for the cohort. In the study, approximately 160 TCR beta chains were listed as associated with cytomegalovirus. A few of the identified cytomegalovirus-associated TCR beta chains were confirmed in vitro to be specific for cytomegalovirus antigens. Across donors, most TCR sequences were observed very rarely, whereas some public TCRs were present in many individuals. It was suggested by the authors that the approach could potentially be generalized to other disease states and immunological phenotypes.

The donors were included in the validation cohort of some 110 subjects, a group kept apart from the roughly 700-subject first cohort. From the cysteine up to the phenylalanine, the CDR3 has a length of 14 residues. Kept here is only the CDR3 DNA, which spans 42 bases and is read in frame from base 1. Germline trimming amounts to 5 bases on V and 7 bases on J, with 4 as the count of junction bases outside the gene matches. Based on the germline V gene (reference sequence), the CDR1 and CDR2 sequences are WNHNN and SYGVQD. Library prep was done by the immunoSEQ multiplex PCR assay. The study's processing was this. A statistical classification framework was developed to diagnose cytomegalovirus status using the catalog of TCR beta chain sequences. Drawn from immuneACCESS, this table holds only the in-frame rearrangements with V and J called that TCRdb kept. Clones are partly lost; checked studies trace under half to an unresolved V gene and leave the rest unexplained. That table furnishes V, J and clone size, whereas the DNA furnished D and trimming. The sample table shows some 130,000 clones, and about 91% are seen once. The top ten hold 0.95% to 1.5% of the sample.

As to this clone: The specificity of this receptor is unknown. Base qualities are not provided; no much larger clone lies one nucleotide away.

The specimen sequenced was PBMCs. This TCR came from a woman younger than 35 in good health and CMV-seronegative. The chain was built from TRBV10-1 and TRBJ1-6, and TRBD1 matches 8 of the central bases. CDR3 protein: CASSSDRANSPLHF. The bases are TGCGCCAGCAGTTCGGACAGGGCAAATTCACCCCTCCACTTT.